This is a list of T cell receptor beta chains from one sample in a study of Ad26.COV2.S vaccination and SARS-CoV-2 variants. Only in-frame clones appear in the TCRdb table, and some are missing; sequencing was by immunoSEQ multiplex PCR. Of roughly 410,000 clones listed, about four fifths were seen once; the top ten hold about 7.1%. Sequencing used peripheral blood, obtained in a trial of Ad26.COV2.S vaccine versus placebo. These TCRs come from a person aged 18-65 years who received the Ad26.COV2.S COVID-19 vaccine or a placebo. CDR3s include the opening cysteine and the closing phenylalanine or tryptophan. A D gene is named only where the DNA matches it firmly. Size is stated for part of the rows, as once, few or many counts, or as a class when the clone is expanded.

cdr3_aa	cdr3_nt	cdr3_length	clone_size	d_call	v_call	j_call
CASSLAGTGGDTQYF	TGTGCCAGCAGCTTGGCTGGGACAGGGGGAGATACGCAGTATTTT	15	few	TRBD1	TRBV5-4	TRBJ2-3
CASSSPGLHNEKLFF	TGTGCCAGCAGCTCGCCTGGACTACATAATGAAAAACTGTTTTTT	15	.	.	TRBV6-6	TRBJ1-4
CASSRTGQGVTQYF	TGTGCCAGCTCACGGACGGGACAGGGAGTGACCCAGTACTTC	14	.	TRBD1	TRBV18	TRBJ2-5
CASSVRTGNYEQYF	TGTGCCAGCAGCGTGAGGACAGGGAACTACGAGCAGTACTTC	14	.	TRBD1	TRBV9	TRBJ2-7
CASSPTGTGNSPLHF	TGTGCCAGCAGCCCGACCGGGACGGGCAATTCACCCCTCCACTTT	15	.	.	TRBV5-5	TRBJ1-6
CASSLWVTAYMNTEAFF	TGTGCCAGCAGCTTATGGGTGACGGCATACATGAACACTGAAGCTTTCTTT	17	.	.	TRBV7-2	TRBJ1-1
CASSQRLAGARHSGELFF	TGCGCCAGCAGCCAGAGACTAGCGGGGGCCCGACACAGCGGGGAGCTGTTTTTT	18	.	TRBD2	TRBV4-3	TRBJ2-2
CATSRRSLAGTDTQYF	TGTGCCACCAGCAGACGGTCGCTAGCGGGCACAGATACGCAGTATTTT	16	.	TRBD2	TRBV15	TRBJ2-3
CASSPPGQETQYF	TGTGCCAGCTCACCACCGGGACAAGAGACCCAGTACTTC	13	once	.	TRBV18	TRBJ2-5
CAWSVGELGGYTF	TGTGCCTGGAGTGTAGGGGAGCTCGGTGGCTACACCTTC	13	.	.	TRBV30	TRBJ1-2
CASSPPSGQGVYGYTF	TGTGCCAGCTCACCACCCTCGGGACAGGGCGTCTATGGCTACACCTTC	16	.	TRBD1	TRBV18	TRBJ1-2
CASNRVGQPQHF	TGTGCCAGCAACAGGGTGGGTCAGCCCCAGCATTTT	12	once	.	TRBV12-3/TRBV12-4	TRBJ1-5
CASTLYGHRGLEQYF	TGTGCCAGCACCCTCTACGGGCACAGGGGGCTCGAGCAGTACTTC	15	.	TRBD1	TRBV6-5	TRBJ2-7
CASSLTRQGYNEQFF	TGTGCCAGCAGCTTGACCCGACAGGGGTACAATGAGCAGTTCTTC	15	.	TRBD1	TRBV5-4	TRBJ2-1
CASSLAAGGTDTQYF	TGTGCCAGCAGCTTAGCAGCGGGGGGCACAGATACGCAGTATTTT	15	.	TRBD2	TRBV7-7	TRBJ2-3
CASRRPPCRNYGKQYF	TGCGCCAGCCGCCGGCCCCCCTGTCGGAACTACGGCAAGCAGTACTTC	16	.	.	TRBV10-1	TRBJ2-7
CASSWDISFEQYF	TGTGCCAGCAGTTGGGACATCTCTTTCGAGCAGTACTTC	13	.	.	TRBV12-3/TRBV12-4	TRBJ2-7
CASSPNLGALDAGNTIYF	TGTGCCAGCTCACCAAACCTGGGAGCCCTGGACGCTGGAAACACCATATATTTT	18	.	.	TRBV18	TRBJ1-3
CASSQDLGPGGGSDTQYF	TGCGCCAGCAGCCAAGATCTAGGACCCGGCGGTGGGTCAGATACGCAGTATTTT	18	.	.	TRBV4-3	TRBJ2-3
CASSVGYTQYF	TGTGCCAGCAGTGTTGGGTACACGCAGTATTTT	11	.	.	TRBV9	TRBJ2-3
CASSLGLAGVDEQFF	TGTGCCAGCTCACTAGGACTAGCGGGAGTAGATGAGCAGTTCTTC	15	few	TRBD2	TRBV18	TRBJ2-1
CASSGQLYGYTF	TGTGCCAGCAGCGGACAGCTCTATGGCTACACCTTC	12	.	.	TRBV3-1/TRBV3-2	TRBJ1-2
CASSQGGSPYEQYF	TGTGCCAGCAGCCAAGGCGGGAGCCCCTACGAGCAGTACTTC	14	.	TRBD2	TRBV14	TRBJ2-7
CASSLMASTDTQYF	TGTGCCAGCAGCTTGATGGCGAGCACAGATACGCAGTATTTT	14	.	.	TRBV7-9	TRBJ2-3
CASSRQTGGAKYF	TGTGCCAGCAGTCGGCAAACAGGGGGCGCAAAGTACTTC	13	.	TRBD1	TRBV12-3/TRBV12-4	TRBJ2-7
CASSYLRGGASGELFF	TGCGCCAGCAGCTACCTCCGCGGGGGGGCCTCCGGGGAGCTGTTTTTT	16	.	TRBD2	TRBV5-1	TRBJ2-2
CASSQADVPYEQYF	TGTGCCAGCAGCCAAGCCGACGTCCCCTACGAGCAGTACTTC	14	once	.	TRBV3-1/TRBV3-2	TRBJ2-7
CASSSWGPDTQYF	TGTGCCAGCAGTTCATGGGGGCCAGATACGCAGTATTTT	13	once	.	TRBV7-2	TRBJ2-3
CASSPGQNYGYTF	TGTGCCAGCTCACCAGGTCAGAACTATGGCTACACCTTC	13	.	.	TRBV18	TRBJ1-2
CAWSFQGMQFF	TGTGCCTGGAGCTTCCAGGGGATGCAGTTCTTC	11	.	.	TRBV30	TRBJ2-1
CASTLERRNEQYF	TGTGCCAGCACCTTGGAGCGGAGGAACGAGCAGTACTTC	13	few	.	TRBV6-6	TRBJ2-7
CASVHTSYNEQFF	TGTGCCAGCGTGCATACCTCCTACAATGAGCAGTTCTTC	13	.	.	TRBV7-9	TRBJ2-1
CASSLGSHNEQFF	TGTGCCAGCAGCTTGGGTTCCCACAATGAGCAGTTCTTC	13	once	.	TRBV5-6	TRBJ2-1
CASSPIQGARSYEQYF	TGTGCCAGCAGCCCAATCCAGGGGGCCCGCTCCTACGAGCAGTACTTC	16	.	TRBD1	TRBV7-9	TRBJ2-7
CASSPRWNQPQHF	TGTGCCAGCAGCCCTAGGTGGAATCAGCCCCAGCATTTT	13	.	.	TRBV12-3/TRBV12-4	TRBJ1-5
CALGGQSSYEQYF	TGTGCCCTCGGGGGACAGAGCTCCTACGAGCAGTACTTC	13	.	.	TRBV11-3	TRBJ2-7
CASSQEIWGADTEAFF	TGTGCCAGCAGCCAAGAGATTTGGGGGGCCGACACTGAAGCTTTCTTT	16	.	.	TRBV3-1/TRBV3-2	TRBJ1-1
CASTVAGSGDTGELFF	TGTGCCAGCACCGTTGCGGGCAGCGGGGACACCGGGGAGCTGTTTTTT	16	.	TRBD2	TRBV5-6	TRBJ2-2
CASSLVRQGDTEAFF	TGTGCCAGCAGCTTGGTTCGGCAGGGGGACACTGAAGCTTTCTTT	15	.	TRBD1	TRBV5-6	TRBJ1-1
CASSYVRPGEYGYTF	TGTGCCAGCAGCTACGTTCGGCCAGGAGAATATGGCTACACCTTC	15	.	.	TRBV11-2	TRBJ1-2
CASSFRRGEAFF	TGTGCCAGCAGTTTTCGACGAGGTGAAGCTTTCTTT	12	.	.	TRBV12-3/TRBV12-4	TRBJ1-1
CATSDSGTSGMFSYNEQFF	TGTGCCACCAGTGACTCTGGGACTAGCGGGATGTTCTCCTACAATGAGCAGTTCTTC	19	.	TRBD2	TRBV24-1	TRBJ2-1
CASSSSILVGYTF	TGCGCCAGCAGCTCGAGTATCCTTGTAGGCTACACCTTC	13	.	.	TRBV5-1	TRBJ1-2
CASSFYGHGYTF	TGTGCCAGCAGCTTTTATGGTCATGGCTACACCTTC	12	.	.	TRBV5-8	TRBJ1-2
CASSYGAETTDTQYF	TGTGCCAGCAGTTACGGAGCGGAGACAACAGATACGCAGTATTTT	15	.	.	TRBV6-2/TRBV6-3	TRBJ2-3
CASSVAWGSYEQYF	TGTGCCAGCAGCGTAGCCTGGGGCTCCTACGAGCAGTACTTC	14	.	.	TRBV9	TRBJ2-7
CASSPAVRTDTQYF	TGCGCCAGCAGCCCCGCGGTCCGCACAGATACGCAGTATTTT	14	once	.	TRBV5-1	TRBJ2-3
CASSAMGSGNYGYTF	TGTGCCAGCAGCGCAATGGGGTCAGGCAACTATGGCTACACCTTC	15	.	.	TRBV9	TRBJ1-2
CATSRGDVRGATYEQYF	TGTGCCACCAGCAGAGGGGACGTAAGGGGTGCCACCTACGAGCAGTACTTC	17	.	.	TRBV15	TRBJ2-7
CASSPLGLAGGTGELFF	TGTGCCAGCTCACCTCTAGGACTAGCGGGAGGAACCGGGGAGCTGTTTTTT	17	.	TRBD2	TRBV18	TRBJ2-2
CASSASGRGGVYEQYF	TGTGCCAGCAGTGCCTCTGGAAGGGGGGGTGTCTACGAGCAGTACTTC	16	.	.	TRBV25-1	TRBJ2-7
CASSELGPGSYEQYF	TGCGCCAGCAGTGAATTAGGACCTGGGTCCTACGAGCAGTACTTC	15	.	.	TRBV10-2	TRBJ2-7
CASSRDSQETQYF	TGTGCCAGCAGCCGGGACAGTCAAGAGACCCAGTACTTC	13	.	TRBD1	TRBV7-7	TRBJ2-5
CASSVEGGVSYEQYF	TGTGCCAGCAGCGTAGAGGGCGGGGTGTCCTACGAGCAGTACTTC	15	.	.	TRBV9	TRBJ2-7
CSAVTGYEQYF	TGCAGTGCTGTGACTGGCTACGAGCAGTACTTC	11	.	.	TRBV20-1	TRBJ2-7
CSASNPGVANYGYTF	TGCAGTGCTAGTAATCCAGGGGTTGCTAACTATGGCTACACCTTC	15	.	.	TRBV20-1	TRBJ1-2
CASSYTGQGAGELFF	TGTGCCAGCAGTTACACAGGACAGGGGGCCGGGGAGCTGTTTTTT	15	once	TRBD1	TRBV6-5	TRBJ2-2